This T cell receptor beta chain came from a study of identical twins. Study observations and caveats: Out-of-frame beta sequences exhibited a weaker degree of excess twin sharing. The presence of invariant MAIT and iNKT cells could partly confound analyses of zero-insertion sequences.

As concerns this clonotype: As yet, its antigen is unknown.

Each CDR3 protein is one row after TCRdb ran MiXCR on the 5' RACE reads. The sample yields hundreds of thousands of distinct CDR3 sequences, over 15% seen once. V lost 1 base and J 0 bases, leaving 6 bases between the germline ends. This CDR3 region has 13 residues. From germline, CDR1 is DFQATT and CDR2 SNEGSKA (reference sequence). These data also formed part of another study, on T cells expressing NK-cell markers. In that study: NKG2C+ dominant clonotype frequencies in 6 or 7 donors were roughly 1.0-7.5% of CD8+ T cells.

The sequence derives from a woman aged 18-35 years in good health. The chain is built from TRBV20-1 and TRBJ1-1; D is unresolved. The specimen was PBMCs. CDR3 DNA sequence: TGCAGTGCTAGAGGCTGGATGAACACTGAAGCTTTCTTT. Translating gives CSARGWMNTEAFF.